Following are 30 T cell receptor beta chains from one sample sequenced in a study of tumor and adjacent non-tumor tissue in lung cancer. Three rounds of nested PCR, following a modified ARM-PCR protocol, produced the TCRbeta library. TCRdb recomputed calls from the multiplex PCR reads with MiXCR, one row per CDR3 protein. In the table there are roughly 65,000 distinct CDR3 sequences, about three fifths of which are singletons. This sample's RNA came from whole unsorted tissue. The sample taken for sequencing was lung tumor tissue. Source of these receptors: a man between 50 and 59 years old with non-small cell lung cancer.

Details on this clonotype: One junction end does not reproduce the germline sequence, and a read error may be involved. V and J are TRBV4-1 and TRBJ2-1; 9 bases align to TRBD1. Germline V lookup: CDR1 MGHRA, CDR2 YSYEKL. CDR3 length: 17 residues. The CDR3 loop reads CASGHDPGQGVYNEQFF. The CDR3 coding sequence is TGCGCCAGCGGCCATGACCCGGGACAGGGCGTTTACAATGAGCAGTTCTTC.

The V and J genes are TRBV29-1 and TRBJ2-1; a weak D match, TRBD1 (6 bases). Germline V gives CDR1 SQVTM, CDR2 ANQGSEA. This CDR3 has 10 amino acids. The V end was cut by 8 bases, the J end by 9 bases, with 11 bases between. CDR3 loop: CSLTRGEQFF. CDR3 sequence (DNA): TGCAGCCTTACCAGGGGTGAGCAGTTCTTC.

With respect to this clonotype: A much larger clone differs by one base, so this may be a read error. The chain has TRBV6-1 and TRBJ2-1, with a possible D match to TRBD2 (5 bases). Germline lookup yields CDR1 MNHNS and CDR2 SASEGT. This CDR3 region has 14 residues. Trimming left V 9 bases short and J 2 bases short, with 14 bases between. CDR3 coding DNA: TGTGCCAGTAACACCGGGATGACCTACAATGAGCAGTTCTTC. Translating it yields CASNTGMTYNEQFF.

CDR3 coding DNA: TGTGCCAGCAGTCCTTCTGGCTTGGGCGGTTATGAGCAGTTCTTC. Translating it yields CASSPSGLGGYEQFF. The genes are TRBV11-2 and TRBJ2-1, with D unclear. V lost 6 bases and J 8 bases, leaving 20 bases between the germline ends. Germline V gives CDR1 SGHAT, CDR2 FQNNGV. The CDR3 is made up of 15 amino acids.

Note on this clonotype: The germline gene is not matched at one end of the junction; a read error may be the cause. The genes are TRBV11-1 and TRBJ2-1, with D uncertain. The CDR3 consists of 12 residues. CDR1 is SGHAT, CDR2 FQDESV, per germline (reference sequence). The DNA for the CDR3 is TGTGCCAGCAACCGCCAGGTCGATGGGCAGTCCTTC. Translation: CASNRQVDGQSF.

Turning to this clonotype: Without the conserved terminal phenylalanine or tryptophan, this CDR3 likely stems from a read error. The genes are TRBV28 and TRBJ1-6; weak D call: TRBD1 (6 bases). Germline assignment: CDR1 MDHEN and CDR2 SYDVKM. Trimming shortened V by 10 bases and J by 6 bases, and 16 bases separated the two germline ends. This CDR3 has 14 residues. CDR3 bases: TGTGCCACCATGCGGGGGGCTTCTAATTCACCCCTCCACTAT. This gives the protein CATMRGASNSPLHY.

V is TRBV9 and J is TRBJ2-1, with TRBD2 matching over 7 bases. The J segment lost 12 bases and the V segment lost 0 bases, leaving 27 bases of the junction unmatched. This CDR3 is built from 20 residues. Germline CDR1 SGDLS, CDR2 YYNGEE. The CDR3, as DNA: TGTGCCAGCAGCGTAGGGATCTTGACGGATTATAGCGGGCCGAGAACCGTGCAGTTCTTC. Translated, it gives CASSVGILTDYSGPRTVQFF.

In regard to this clonotype: The conserved closing phenylalanine or tryptophan is absent in this CDR3, likely reflecting a read error. The V and J genes are TRBV10-2 and TRBJ1-6; D unresolved. The CDR3 is 14 residues long. CDR1 and CDR2 from the germline V gene are WSHSY and SAAADI. The CDR3 bases are TGTGCCAACAGTGCAGGACCTACAAATTCACCCCTCCACTCT. This translates into CANSAGPTNSPLHS.

With respect to this clonotype: Just one base apart from a much larger clone, this may be a read error. The chain joins TRBV7-9 to TRBJ2-3; D is possibly TRBD1 (6 bases). The CDR3 is 15 residues long. V lost 4 bases and J 0 bases, leaving 11 bases between the germline ends. Germline V gives CDR1 SEHNR, CDR2 FQNEAQ (reference sequence). CDR3 nucleotides: TGTGCCAGCAGCTCAGGACAGAGTAGCACAGATACGCAGTATTTT. This encodes CASSSGQSSTDTQYF.

To note about this clonotype: The junction departs from germline at one end; a sequencing error may be responsible. The CDR3 loop reads CASSQEGSGVNYDYTF. Here the CDR3 DNA reads TGCGCCAGCAGCCAAGAAGGTTCGGGGGTTAACTATGACTACACTTTC. V and J are TRBV4-1 and TRBJ1-2, with D possibly TRBD1 on 5 matching bases. Per the germline V gene, CDR1 is MGHRA and CDR2 is YSYEKL. CDR3 length equals 16 residues.

Regarding this clonotype: An end of the junction differs from the germline gene, which may be a read error. The chain is built from TRBV11-3 and TRBJ2-2; 7 bases map to TRBD2. Germline CDR1 and CDR2: SGHNT and YENEEA. CDR3 size: 14 residues. CDR3 DNA sequence: TGTGCCAGCAGCCCCAACATGTGGGGGGGGGAGCTGCTTTTT. It translates to CASSPNMWGGELLF.

V gene TRBV10-3 combines with J gene TRBJ2-5, with no clear D. Germline V gene sequence: CDR1 ENHRY, CDR2 SYGVKD. The CDR3 covers 13 residues. CDR3 amino acids: CTISVGLQETQYF. The CDR3 DNA is TGTACAATCAGTGTGGGCTTGCAAGAGACCCAGTACTTC.

Details on this clonotype: A much larger clone sits a single nucleotide away, making a read error possible. The chain has TRBV10-3 and TRBJ2-3; no definite D call. TRBJ1-5 matches the DNA end more closely, so the J call is doubtful. This CDR3 spans 13 amino acids. CDR1 is ENHRY and CDR2 is SYGVKD in the germline V gene. Here the CDR3 DNA reads TGTGCCATCAGTGACCCAGCTGTCAATACGCAGCATTTT. This sequence encodes CAISDPAVNTQHF.

This clonotype was seen only once. The chain employs TRBV10-2 and TRBJ1-2, with D uncertain. The germline gives CDR1 WSHSY, CDR2 SAAADI. The CDR3 loop spans 13 amino acids. The CDR3 nucleotides read TGCCTCAGCGGTGATGGGAGAAGTAATGGCTACACCTTC. Translation: CLSGDGRSNGYTF.

Worth noting for this clonotype: A junction boundary mismatches the germline segment, possibly from a read error. The CDR3 DNA reads TGTACCAGCTGCTTAGTCACAGGGTCTGACTATGGCTACACCTTC. Its protein is CTSCLVTGSDYGYTF. The chain uses TRBV11-2 and TRBJ1-2, with D perhaps matching TRBD1 (6 bases). The CDR3 runs 15 residues. The germline V gene encodes CDR1 SGHAT and CDR2 FQNNGV. Based on the CDR3 plus reference TRBV11-2 and TRBJ1-2, the full variable domain is EAGVAQSPRYKIIEKRQSVAFWCNPISGHATLYWYQQILGQGPKLLIQFQNNGVVDDSQLPKDRFSAERLKGVDSTLKIQPAKLEDSAVYLCTSCLVTGSDYGYTFGSGTRLTVV.

This clonotype was seen a single time. The chain uses TRBV25-1 and TRBJ1-4; D is uncertain. This CDR3 is built from 10 residues. Germline V gene data show CDR1 as MGHDK and CDR2 as SYGVNS. Trimming left V 10 bases short and J 7 bases short, with 7 bases between. The CDR3 here is CAIRSEKLFF. As DNA, the CDR3 is TGTGCCATCCGCAGTGAAAAACTGTTTTTT. The full variable domain, completed using reference TRBV25-1 and TRBJ1-4, is EADIYQTPRYLVIGTGKKITLECSQTMGHDKMYWYQQDPGMELHLIHYSYGVNSTEKGDLSSESTVSRIRTEHFPLTLESARPSHTSQYLCAIRSEKLFFGSGTQLSVL.

As for this clonotype: The junction and the germline gene differ at one end; a read error may be behind it. The chain employs TRBV6-1 and TRBJ1-6, with 7 bases lining up with TRBD1. CDR1 MNHNS and CDR2 SASEGT come from the germline V gene. The CDR3 contains 15 residues. The CDR3 loop reads CASSEATGVSSPLRF. Here the CDR3 DNA reads TGTGCCAGTAGTGAGGCTACAGGGGTTAGTTCACCCCTCCGCTTT.

Note on this clonotype: Lacking the conserved final phenylalanine or tryptophan, this CDR3 likely reflects a read error. The DNA is left out, because the CDR3 cannot be placed on it with certainty; the CDR3 is given as TCRdb lists it. This sequence joins TRBV10-3 and TRBJ1-1; the D call in the table, TRBD1, was not verified against the DNA. Per germline, CDR1 ENHRY and CDR2 SYGVKD. The CDR3 region is 15 residues in length, termini included. The CDR3 sequence: CAISEWDRGPTEASY.

This chain uses TRBV11-3 with TRBJ2-5; TRBD2 matches at 10 bases. Germline values: CDR1 SGHNT, CDR2 YENEEA. The CDR3 is made up of 17 amino acids. CDR3 residues: CENSLSASGGLHETQYF. The CDR3, as DNA: TGTGAAAACAGCTTATCGGCTAGCGGGGGTTTACATGAGACCCAGTACTTC.

The chain has TRBV28 and TRBJ2-1; 12 bases align to TRBD2. The CDR3 covers 19 residues. V gave up 5 bases and J gave up 0 bases; unmatched junction bases: 11. CDR1 and CDR2 from the germline V gene are MDHEN and SYDVKM. CDR3 sequence: CASSVSTRTSGVSYNEQFF. The CDR3 bases are TGTGCCAGCAGTGTATCCACCCGGACTAGCGGGGTCTCCTACAATGAGCAGTTCTTC.

This clonotype was counted many times. The chain links TRBV20-1 to TRBJ2-1; D remains ambiguous. Germline CDR1 and CDR2: DFQATT and SNEGSKA (reference sequence). The CDR3 has 12 amino acids. V was clipped by 0 bases and J by 6 bases, with 6 bases between them. CDR3 region: CSARDNTNEQFF. CDR3 bases: TGCAGTGCTAGAGATAACACCAATGAGCAGTTCTTC.

This clonotype occurred a few times. The chain combines TRBV19 with TRBJ2-7; D is possibly TRBD1 (6 bases). The CDR3 loop spans 14 amino acids. V shed 6 bases and J shed 5 bases, with 17 bases lying between them. The germline V gene has CDR1 LNHDA and CDR2 SQIVND (reference sequence). As DNA, the CDR3 is TGTGCCAGTAGCATTCCAGGGGTCGCGGACGAGCAGTACTTC. Residues: CASSIPGVADEQYF. Full variable domain (rest looked up from reference TRBV19 and TRBJ2-7): DGGITQSPKYLFRKEGQNVTLSCEQNLNHDAMYWYRQDPGQGLRLIYYSQIVNDFQKGDIAEGYSVSREKKESFPLTVTSAQKNPTAFYLCASSIPGVADEQYFGPGTRLTVT.

About this clonotype itself: Sequence at one end of the junction differs from germline and may be a read error. This rearrangement joins TRBV4-1 to TRBJ2-6, with D perhaps being TRBD1 or TRBD2 (5 bases each). The CDR3 contains 18 residues. The germline V gene has CDR1 MGHRA and CDR2 YSYEKL. Written as DNA, the CDR3 is TGTGCCAGCAGCCACATCCCCCGTCAGGGACCTGGGGCCAACGTCCTGACTTTC. Encoded protein: CASSHIPRQGPGANVLTF.

About this clonotype itself: Given the absence of the conserved phenylalanine or tryptophan at the CDR3 end, a read error is likely. The V call is TRBV6-5, the J call TRBJ2-7; TRBD2 matches 9 bases. V dropped 4 bases and J dropped 7; count of bases not matched to a gene: 14. CDR1 MNHEY and CDR2 SVGAGI come from the germline V gene. The CDR3 runs to 16 residues. This CDR3 reads CASSFSRRGGAEEQYS. The CDR3 nucleotides are TGTGCCAGCAGTTTCTCGAGGCGCGGGGGGGCGGAAGAGCAGTACTCC.

As for this clonotype: A junction end diverges from the germline sequence, so it may reflect a read error. CDR3 region: CTSTTSGSGTDAQYF. CDR3 DNA sequence: TGTACCAGCACGACTAGCGGGAGCGGGACAGATGCGCAGTATTTT. The V and J genes are TRBV6-5 and TRBJ2-3; 12 positions agree with TRBD2. In germline, CDR1 is MNHEY, CDR2 SVGAGI. The CDR3 is 15 amino acids.

J is TRBJ2-1 and V is TRBV11-2; the D is unclear. The V end lost 1 base, the J end lost 0 bases, and 10 bases lay between the germline ends. CDR1 and CDR2 from the germline V gene are SGHAT and FQNNGV. This CDR3 spans 16 amino acids. The CDR3 DNA follows: TGTGCCAGCAGCTTAGGAAAGCTAGGCTCCTACAATGAGCAGTTCTTC. Protein: CASSLGKLGSYNEQFF.

Details on this clonotype: One junction end does not reproduce the germline sequence, and a read error may be involved. V usage is TRBV10-3 and J usage is TRBJ2-3; D remains unclear. The CDR3 has 11 residues. Germline V gene data show CDR1 as ENHRY and CDR2 as SYGVKD. The DNA of the CDR3 is TGTACCATCAGTGAGCGAGATACGCAGTGTTTT. Translation gives CTISERDTQCF.

This clonotype has only a few counts. No conserved phenylalanine or tryptophan ends this CDR3, so it is likely a read error. Written as DNA, the CDR3 is TGTGCCAGCAGTCATAGGACAGGGGCTATTTACGAGCAGTACCTC. It codes for CASSHRTGAIYEQYL. The chain couples TRBV28 to TRBJ2-7, with 9 bases lining up with TRBD1. CDR3 length: 15 residues. CDR1 and CDR2 from the germline V gene are MDHEN and SYDVKM. The trim removed 5 bases at V and 4 bases at J, leaving 9 bases unmatched.

This clonotype was observed at least ten times. The rearrangement joins TRBV28 to TRBJ2-7, with 11 bases aligning to TRBD1. J was trimmed by 6 bases and V by 3 bases; bases with no gene match: 7. The CDR3 sequence is 15 residues long. Germline CDR1 MDHEN, CDR2 SYDVKM. The CDR3 DNA sequence: TGTGCCAGCAGTTTTACCGGGACAGGGGGTGGCGAGCAGTACTTC. Residues: CASSFTGTGGGEQYF.

Remarks on this clonotype: It may be a read error: a sequence one base away is much more abundant. The V and J genes are TRBV6-2 or TRBV6-3 and TRBJ2-7; tentatively, D is TRBD2 (5 bases). Looked up from germline, CDR1 is MNHEY and CDR2 is SVGEGT. V was cut by 10 bases and J by 6 bases, with 22 bases left in between. This CDR3 has 14 residues. The CDR3 here is CAIRPTSFRGEQYF. The CDR3 DNA reads TGTGCCATCAGGCCCACTAGTTTCCGCGGCGAGCAGTACTTC.